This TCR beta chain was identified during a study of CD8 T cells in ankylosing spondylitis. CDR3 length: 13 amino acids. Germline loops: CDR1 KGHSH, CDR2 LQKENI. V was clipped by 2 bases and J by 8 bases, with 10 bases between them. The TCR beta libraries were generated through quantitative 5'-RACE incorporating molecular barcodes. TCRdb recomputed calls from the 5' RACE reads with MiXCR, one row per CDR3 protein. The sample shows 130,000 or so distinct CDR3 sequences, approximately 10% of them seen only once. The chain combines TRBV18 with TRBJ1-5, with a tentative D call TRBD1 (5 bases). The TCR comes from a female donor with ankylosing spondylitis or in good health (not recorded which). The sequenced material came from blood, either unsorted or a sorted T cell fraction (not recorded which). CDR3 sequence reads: CASSPDRSKPQHF. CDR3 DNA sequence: TGTGCCAGCTCACCAGACAGATCGAAGCCCCAGCATTTT.